Sequencing of this TCR beta chain was carried out in a study of identical twins (dated by TCRdb to about 2016). About the full investigation: To test whether fetal clonotypes persist, this study deep-sequenced TCR alpha and beta repertoires from monozygotic twins, from unrelated adults of various ages, and from cord blood. To rule out contamination, the twin experiments were replicated at different times with different library preparation protocols. What the authors observed across the whole study: Recombination models systematically underestimated out-of-frame TCR alpha sharing in monozygotic twins but agreed with sharing between unrelated individuals. Because the same donors could not be followed over many years, conclusions were based on cross-sectional statistical analysis. Abundant cord blood beta clonotypes carried fewer insertions; young adult naive repertoires showed a weaker similar trend, while memory repertoires showed none. Compared with coincidental sharing between unrelated individuals, out-of-frame TCR alpha sequences shared between twins showed an excess of sequences with low generation probability. Invariant T cells such as MAIT and iNKT could partly confound zero-insertion analyses, although diverse VJ usage argued against such confounding for most clonotypes. The excess sharing between twins in beta out-of-frame sequences was weaker because fewer shared sequences reduced the signal-to-noise ratio.

Libraries were built with 5' RACE. The listed sequencing device is Illumina HiSeq 2000. Template switching introduced a universal primer binding site; the final cDNA contained a unique molecular identifier, enabling accurate counting of TCR cDNA molecules. Specific primers in the conserved constant-segment region were used to synthesize first-strand cDNA for the TCR alpha and beta chains. To control for contamination, each cDNA library was double barcoded with a SMART-Mk sample barcode plus Illumina barcodes. TruSeq adapter sequences along with Illumina sample barcodes were introduced in two successive PCR steps. Sequencing of the TCR alpha and beta cDNA libraries was done on the Illumina HiSeq platform using custom primers. Regarding the original processing steps: MiGEC processed the raw reads to extract unique molecular identifiers, while MiXCR was used to determine the CDR3 positions. For each individual, recombination models were inferred using an EM algorithm with the repgenHMM and IGoR tools. The analysis of shared clonotypes was done with the tcR package in R, with sharing normalized by the product of cloneset sizes. To study raw recombination free of thymic and clonal selection effects, out-of-frame nonproductive sequences were analyzed. Using fastp at Q25 and MiXCR, TCRdb reprocessed the public reads and kept productive beta chains. CDR3 protein duplicates are merged, each entry listing the most common genes and DNA. TCRdb, not the authors, supplied the V and J calls. In all, the sample holds approximately 500,000 distinct CDR3 sequences, and around 24% of those were seen once. Approximately 2.9% of the sample belongs to the ten largest clones.

Every donor in the study was a healthy Caucasian. Three pairs of female monozygotic twins, all aged roughly 18 to 30 years, made up the twin cohort. Positive isolation kits from Invitrogen were used to isolate the CD4+ and CD8+ T cell populations. V is cut back by 7 bases and J by 6 bases, with 10 bases in the junction unmatched. The germline V gene encodes CDR1 GTSNPN and CDR2 SVGIG (reference sequence). Taken from cysteine to phenylalanine, the CDR3 has 13 residues. This entry keeps only the CDR3 DNA: 39 bases, framed from base 1. This clonotype was counted only a few times. Its recognized antigen is unknown. No much larger clone is present one base from it, and per-base qualities are unavailable. The same specimen was also included in a second study, on T cells expressing NK-cell markers. The second paper states: In sorted CD3+CD56+NKG2C+, CD3+CD56+NKG2C- and CD3+CD56-NKG2C+ T-cell subsets from roughly 8 donors, TCR beta-chain repertoires were profiled. Seven of the eight sequenced donors were HCMV-seropositive and one was HCMV-seronegative. To restrict sorting to alphabetaTCR-expressing T cells, an anti-gammadeltaTCR antibody was added in several experiments. In 5 to 7 donors, the dominant CD3+CD56+NKG2C+ clonotypes ranked among the top 10 CD8+ clonotypes, making up roughly 1.0-7.5% of CD8+ T cells. Those dominant clonotypes were again the most abundant among CD3+CD56-NKG2C+ cells in a few donors, at about 25-60.1%. Whether the expanded NKG2C-expressing T cell clones were specific for HCMV antigens remained unclear. All eight donors whose samples were sequenced were randomly selected healthy volunteers, three of them men and five women. HCMV serostatus was determined by detecting HCMV-specific IgG in serum with a commercial ELISA kit. Reads were demultiplexed and grouped by UMI with MIGEC, and clonotypes were assembled and quantified with MiTCR. Only TCR cDNA sequences supported by at least two reads were kept to exclude erroneous sequences. Downstream repertoire analysis used the tcR package, and clonotypes were matched across fractions by CDR3 nucleotide sequence plus V segment. VDJmatch was used to annotate antigen specificity against VDJdb, with one amino acid substitution in CDR3 permitted.

The rearrangement joined TRBV30 to TRBJ2-7; TRBD1 aligns with 9 central bases. The sequence came from a woman aged 18-29 years in good health. The sample was CD4+ T cells sorted from blood. CDR3 loop: CAFEQGAKGEQYF. The DNA sequence is TGTGCCTTCGAACAGGGGGCTAAAGGCGAGCAGTACTTC. Full variable domain (CDR3 extended with the reference TRBV30 and TRBJ2-7 proteins): SQTIHQWPATLVQPVGSPLSLECTVEGTSNPNLYWYRQAAGRGLQLLFYSVGIGQISSEVPQNLSASRPQDRQFILSSKKLLLSDSGFYLCAFEQGAKGEQYFGPGTRLTVT.